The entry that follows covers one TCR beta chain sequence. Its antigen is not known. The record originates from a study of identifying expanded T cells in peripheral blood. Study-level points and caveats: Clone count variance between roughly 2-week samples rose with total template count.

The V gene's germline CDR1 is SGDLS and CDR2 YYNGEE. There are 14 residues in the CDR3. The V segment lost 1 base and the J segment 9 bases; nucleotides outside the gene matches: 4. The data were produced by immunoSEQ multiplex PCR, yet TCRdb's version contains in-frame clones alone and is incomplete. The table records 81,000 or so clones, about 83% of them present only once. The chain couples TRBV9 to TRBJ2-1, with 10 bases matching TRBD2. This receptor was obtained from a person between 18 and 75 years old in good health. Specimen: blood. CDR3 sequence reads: CASSVLAGEGEQFF. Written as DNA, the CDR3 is TGTGCCAGCAGCGTACTAGCGGGAGAGGGTGAGCAGTTCTTC.